This T cell receptor (beta chain) stems from a study of blood T cell repertoires in COVID-19. Overall study context: Specimens from acute and convalescent COVID-19 originated in the United States, Italy and Spain. Sample material is recorded as cDNA or gDNA derived from T cells, B-cell-depleted T cells, or PBMCs.

Assay used: immunoSEQ multiplex PCR; TCRdb lists only in-frame clones, some missing. The table includes about 260,000 clones, about 89% detected once. Germline CDR1 is WNHNN and CDR2 is SYGVQD (reference sequence). The V gene lost 1 base and the J gene lost 0 bases, with 16 bases spanning the gap. The CDR3 is 18 residues long. The sample consisted of peripheral blood. J is TRBJ2-4 and V is TRBV10-1; D not certain. The clonotype originates from a woman between 40 and 55 years old who had recovered from COVID-19. The CDR3 nucleotides are TGCGCCAGCAGTGAGTGTTCCCCCCAGATTCTAGCCAAAAACATTCAGTACTTC. Translation: CASSECSPQILAKNIQYF.